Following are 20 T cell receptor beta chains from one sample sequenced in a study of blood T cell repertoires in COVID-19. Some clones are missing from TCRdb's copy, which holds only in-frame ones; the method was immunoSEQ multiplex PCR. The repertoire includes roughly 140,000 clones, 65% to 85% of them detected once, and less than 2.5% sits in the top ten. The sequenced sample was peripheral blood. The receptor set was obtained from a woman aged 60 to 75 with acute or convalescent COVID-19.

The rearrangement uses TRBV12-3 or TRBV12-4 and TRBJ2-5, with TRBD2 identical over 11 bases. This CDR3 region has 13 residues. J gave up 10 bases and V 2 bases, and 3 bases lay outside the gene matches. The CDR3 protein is CASSLTSGRVQYF. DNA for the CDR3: TGTGCCAGCAGTTTAACTAGCGGGAGAGTCCAGTACTTC.

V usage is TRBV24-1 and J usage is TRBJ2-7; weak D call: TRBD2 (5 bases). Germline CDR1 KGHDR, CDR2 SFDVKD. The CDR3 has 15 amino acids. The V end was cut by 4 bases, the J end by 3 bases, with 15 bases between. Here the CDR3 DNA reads TGTGCCACCAGTGAAGAGGGTGCTCGGGACTACGAGCAGTACTTC. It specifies CATSEEGARDYEQYF.

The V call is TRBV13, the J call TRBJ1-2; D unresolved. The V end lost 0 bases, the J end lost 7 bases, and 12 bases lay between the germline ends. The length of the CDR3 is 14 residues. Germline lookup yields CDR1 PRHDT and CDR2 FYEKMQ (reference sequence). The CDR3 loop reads CASSLGQPSGGYTF. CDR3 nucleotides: TGTGCCAGCAGCTTAGGGCAGCCCTCGGGTGGCTACACCTTC.

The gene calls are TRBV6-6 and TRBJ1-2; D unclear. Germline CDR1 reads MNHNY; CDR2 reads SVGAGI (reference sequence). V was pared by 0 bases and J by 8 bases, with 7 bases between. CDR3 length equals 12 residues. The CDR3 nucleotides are TGTGCCAGCAGTTACTCGTCCAGGGGCTACACCTTC. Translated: CASSYSSRGYTF.

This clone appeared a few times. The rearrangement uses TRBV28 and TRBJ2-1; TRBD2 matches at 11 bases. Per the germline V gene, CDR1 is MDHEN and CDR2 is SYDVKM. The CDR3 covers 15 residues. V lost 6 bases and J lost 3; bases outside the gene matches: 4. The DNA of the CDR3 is TGTGCCAGCAGGTACGGACTAGCGGGCTACAATGAGCAGTTCTTC. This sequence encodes CASRYGLAGYNEQFF.

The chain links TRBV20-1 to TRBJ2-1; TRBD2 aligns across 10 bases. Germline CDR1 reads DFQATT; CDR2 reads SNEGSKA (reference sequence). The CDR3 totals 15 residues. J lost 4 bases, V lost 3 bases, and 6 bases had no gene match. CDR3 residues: CSASPTSGKYNEQFF. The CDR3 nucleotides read TGCAGTGCTAGTCCAACTAGCGGGAAATACAATGAGCAGTTCTTC.

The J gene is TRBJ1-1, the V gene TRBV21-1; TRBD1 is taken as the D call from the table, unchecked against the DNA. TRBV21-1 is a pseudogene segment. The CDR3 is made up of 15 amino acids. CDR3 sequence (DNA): TGTGCCAGCGTCCCGGGACAGGGGGCATGCACTGAAGCTTTCTTT. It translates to CASVPGQGACTEAFF.

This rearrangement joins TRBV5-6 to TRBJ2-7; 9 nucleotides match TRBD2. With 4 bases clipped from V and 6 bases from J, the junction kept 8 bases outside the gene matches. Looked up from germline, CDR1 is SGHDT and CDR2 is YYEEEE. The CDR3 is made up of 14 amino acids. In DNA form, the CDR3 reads TGTGCCAGCAGCCCCGGGACTAGCTATCCCGAGCAGTACTTC. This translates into CASSPGTSYPEQYF.

CDR3 sequence: CASSLARTVMWQFF. CDR3 in DNA: TGTGCCAGCAGCTTAGCGAGAACGGTCATGTGGCAGTTCTTC. The chain uses TRBV11-1 and TRBJ2-1; D ambiguous. The CDR3 consists of 14 residues. V lost 0 bases, J lost 12 bases, and 15 bases lay in between. Germline assignment: CDR1 SGHAT and CDR2 FQDESV (reference sequence).

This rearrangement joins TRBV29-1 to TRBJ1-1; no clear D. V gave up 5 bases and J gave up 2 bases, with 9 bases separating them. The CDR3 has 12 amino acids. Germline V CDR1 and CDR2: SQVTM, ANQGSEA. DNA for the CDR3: TGCAGCGTTATGAGATCAAACACTGAAGCTTTCTTT. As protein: CSVMRSNTEAFF.

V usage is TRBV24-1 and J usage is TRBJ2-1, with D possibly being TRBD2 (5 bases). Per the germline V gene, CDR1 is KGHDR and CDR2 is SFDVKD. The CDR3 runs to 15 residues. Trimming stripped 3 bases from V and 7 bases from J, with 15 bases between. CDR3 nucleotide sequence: TGTGCCACCAGTGATCCCACACGTCCGGGGAATGAGCAGTTCTTC. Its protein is CATSDPTRPGNEQFF.

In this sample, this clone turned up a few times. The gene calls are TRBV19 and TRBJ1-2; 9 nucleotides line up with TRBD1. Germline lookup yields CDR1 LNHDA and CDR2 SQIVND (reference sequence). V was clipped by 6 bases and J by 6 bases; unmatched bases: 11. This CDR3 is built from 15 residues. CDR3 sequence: CASSQPRDRVNGYTF. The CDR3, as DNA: TGTGCCAGTAGCCAACCCCGGGACAGGGTAAATGGCTACACCTTC.

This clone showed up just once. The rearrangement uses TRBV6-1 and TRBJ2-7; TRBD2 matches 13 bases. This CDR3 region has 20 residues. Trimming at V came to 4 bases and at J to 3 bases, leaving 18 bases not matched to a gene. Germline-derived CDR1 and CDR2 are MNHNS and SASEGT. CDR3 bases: TGTGCCAGCAGTGGCCACCGCAGGGGACTAGCGGGAACGCCTTACTACGAGCAGTACTTC. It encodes CASSGHRRGLAGTPYYEQYF.

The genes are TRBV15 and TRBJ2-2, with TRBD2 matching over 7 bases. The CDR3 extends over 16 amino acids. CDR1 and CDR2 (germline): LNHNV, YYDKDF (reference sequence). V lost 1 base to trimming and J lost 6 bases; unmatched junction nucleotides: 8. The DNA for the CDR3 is TGTGCCACCAGCAGAGGGGGACTACGGGCGGCCGGGGAGCTGTTTTTT. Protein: CATSRGGLRAAGELFF.

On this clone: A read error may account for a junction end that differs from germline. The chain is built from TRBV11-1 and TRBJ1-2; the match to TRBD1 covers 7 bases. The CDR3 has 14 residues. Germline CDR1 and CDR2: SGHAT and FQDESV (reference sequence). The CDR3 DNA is TGTGCCAGCAGCCCGACAGGGCACTCGTATGGCCACACCTTC. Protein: CASSPTGHSYGHTF.

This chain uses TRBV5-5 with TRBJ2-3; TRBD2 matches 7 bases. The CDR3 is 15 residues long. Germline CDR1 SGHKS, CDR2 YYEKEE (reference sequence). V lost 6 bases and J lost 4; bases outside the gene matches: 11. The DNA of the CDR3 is TGTGCCAGCACCGGGGGTAGCGGGCCAGCAGATACGCAGTATTTT. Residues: CASTGGSGPADTQYF. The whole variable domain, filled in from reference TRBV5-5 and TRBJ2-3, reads DAGVTQSPTHLIKTRGQQVTLRCSPISGHKSVSWYQQVLGQGPQFIFQYYEKEERGRGNFPDRFSARQFPNYSSELNVNALLLGDSALYLCASTGGSGPADTQYFGPGTRLTVL.

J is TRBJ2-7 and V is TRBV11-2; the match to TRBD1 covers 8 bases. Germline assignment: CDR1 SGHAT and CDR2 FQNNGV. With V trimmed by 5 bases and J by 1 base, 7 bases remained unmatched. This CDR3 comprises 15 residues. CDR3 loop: CASSTNRGKSYEQYF. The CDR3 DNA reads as TGTGCCAGCAGCACAAACAGGGGGAAGTCCTACGAGCAGTACTTC.

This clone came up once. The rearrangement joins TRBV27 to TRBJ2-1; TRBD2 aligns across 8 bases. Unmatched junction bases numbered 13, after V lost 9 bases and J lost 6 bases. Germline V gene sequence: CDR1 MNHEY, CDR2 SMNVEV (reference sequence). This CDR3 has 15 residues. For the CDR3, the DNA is TGTGCCAGTAAATTATCTTGGACTAGCCCCAATGAGCAGTTCTTC. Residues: CASKLSWTSPNEQFF.

The CDR3 protein is CASSEHGNTEAFF. The CDR3 region has the DNA TGCGCCAGCAGTGAGCACGGGAACACTGAAGCTTTCTTT. The chain uses TRBV10-1 and TRBJ1-1, with D uncertain. V shed 2 bases and J shed 1 base, with 5 bases lying between them. CDR1 WNHNN and CDR2 SYGVQD come from the germline V gene (reference sequence). This CDR3 contains 13 residues.

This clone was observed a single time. CDR3 protein: CAWSRAGGFNSPLHF. In DNA, the CDR3 is TGTGCCTGGAGTAGAGCAGGGGGCTTTAATTCACCCCTCCACTTT. The genes are TRBV30 and TRBJ1-6, with TRBD1 matching over 8 bases. Germline V gene lookup returns CDR1 GTSNPN and CDR2 SVGIG (reference sequence). The CDR3 runs to 15 residues. Trimming took 2 bases from V and 6 from J; bases not matched to a gene: 6.